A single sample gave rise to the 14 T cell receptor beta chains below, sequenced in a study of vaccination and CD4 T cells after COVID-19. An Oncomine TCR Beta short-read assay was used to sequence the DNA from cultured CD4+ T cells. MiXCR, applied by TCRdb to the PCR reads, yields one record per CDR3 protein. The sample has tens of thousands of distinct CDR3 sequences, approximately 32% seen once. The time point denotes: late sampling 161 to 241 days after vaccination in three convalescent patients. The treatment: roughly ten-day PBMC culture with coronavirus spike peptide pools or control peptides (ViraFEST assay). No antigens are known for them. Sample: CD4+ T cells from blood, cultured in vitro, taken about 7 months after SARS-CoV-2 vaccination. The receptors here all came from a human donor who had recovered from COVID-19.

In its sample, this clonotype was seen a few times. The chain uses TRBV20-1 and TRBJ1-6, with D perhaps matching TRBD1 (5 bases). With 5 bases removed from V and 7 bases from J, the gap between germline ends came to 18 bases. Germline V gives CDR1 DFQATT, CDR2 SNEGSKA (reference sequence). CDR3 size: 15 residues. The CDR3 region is CSAVRTGTTNSPLHF. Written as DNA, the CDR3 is TGCAGTGCTGTACGGACTGGGACGACAAATTCACCCCTCCACTTT.

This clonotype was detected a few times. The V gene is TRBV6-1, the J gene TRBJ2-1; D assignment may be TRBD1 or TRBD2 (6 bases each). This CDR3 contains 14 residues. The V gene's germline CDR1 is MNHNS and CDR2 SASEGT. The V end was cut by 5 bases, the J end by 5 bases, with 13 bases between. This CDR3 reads CASSRWGAHNEQFF. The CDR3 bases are TGTGCCAGCAGTCGCTGGGGGGCCCACAATGAGCAGTTCTTC.

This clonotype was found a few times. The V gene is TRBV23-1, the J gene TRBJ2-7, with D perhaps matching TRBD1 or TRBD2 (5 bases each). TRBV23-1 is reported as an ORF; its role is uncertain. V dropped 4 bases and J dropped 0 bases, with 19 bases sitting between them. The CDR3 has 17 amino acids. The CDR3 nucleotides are TGCGCCAGCAGTCGCATCGAACCGGGACGGAGCTCCTACGAGCAGTACTTC. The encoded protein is CASSRIEPGRSSYEQYF.

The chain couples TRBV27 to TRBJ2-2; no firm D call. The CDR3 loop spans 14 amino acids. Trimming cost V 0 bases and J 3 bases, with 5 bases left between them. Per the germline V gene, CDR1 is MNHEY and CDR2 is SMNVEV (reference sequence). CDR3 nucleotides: TGTGCCAGCAGTTTATCGGATTACACCGGGGAGCTGTTTTTT. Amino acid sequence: CASSLSDYTGELFF.

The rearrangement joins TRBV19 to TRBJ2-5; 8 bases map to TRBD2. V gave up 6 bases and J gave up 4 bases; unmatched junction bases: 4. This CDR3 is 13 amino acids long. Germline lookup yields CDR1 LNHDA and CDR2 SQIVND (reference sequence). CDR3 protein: CASSGTRLETQYF. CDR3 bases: TGTGCCAGTAGCGGGACTAGACTAGAGACCCAGTACTTC. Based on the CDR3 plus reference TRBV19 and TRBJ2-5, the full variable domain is DGGITQSPKYLFRKEGQNVTLSCEQNLNHDAMYWYRQDPGQGLRLIYYSQIVNDFQKGDIAEGYSVSREKKESFPLTVTSAQKNPTAFYLCASSGTRLETQYFGPGTRLLVL.

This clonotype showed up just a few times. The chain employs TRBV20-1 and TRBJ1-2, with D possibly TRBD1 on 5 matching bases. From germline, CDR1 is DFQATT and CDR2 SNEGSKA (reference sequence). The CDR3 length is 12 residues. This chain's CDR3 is CSGGSTNYGYTF. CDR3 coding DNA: TGCAGCGGGGGATCTACTAACTATGGCTACACCTTC.

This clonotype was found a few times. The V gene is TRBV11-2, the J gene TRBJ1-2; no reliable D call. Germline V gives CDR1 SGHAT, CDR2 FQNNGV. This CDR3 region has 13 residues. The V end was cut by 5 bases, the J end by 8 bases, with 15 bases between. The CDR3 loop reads CASSPKPIPGYTF. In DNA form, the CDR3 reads TGTGCCAGCAGCCCAAAACCCATACCCGGCTACACCTTC. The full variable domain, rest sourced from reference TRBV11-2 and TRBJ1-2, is EAGVAQSPRYKIIEKRQSVAFWCNPISGHATLYWYQQILGQGPKLLIQFQNNGVVDDSQLPKDRFSAERLKGVDSTLKIQPAKLEDSAVYLCASSPKPIPGYTFGSGTRLTVV.

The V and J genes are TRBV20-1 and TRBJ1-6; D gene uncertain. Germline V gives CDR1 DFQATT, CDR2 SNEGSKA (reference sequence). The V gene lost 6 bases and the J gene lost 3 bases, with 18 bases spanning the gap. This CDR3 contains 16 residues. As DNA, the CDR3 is TGCAGTGCCAGCCCGGGGAGTACGCGCTATAATTCACCCCTCCACTTT. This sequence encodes CSASPGSTRYNSPLHF.

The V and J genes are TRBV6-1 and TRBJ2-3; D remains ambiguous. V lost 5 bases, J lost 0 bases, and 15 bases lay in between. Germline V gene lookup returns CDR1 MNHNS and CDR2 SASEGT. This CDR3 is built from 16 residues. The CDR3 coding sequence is TGTGCCAGCAGTCAAACATCACATCGTAGCACAGATACGCAGTATTTT. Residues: CASSQTSHRSTDTQYF.

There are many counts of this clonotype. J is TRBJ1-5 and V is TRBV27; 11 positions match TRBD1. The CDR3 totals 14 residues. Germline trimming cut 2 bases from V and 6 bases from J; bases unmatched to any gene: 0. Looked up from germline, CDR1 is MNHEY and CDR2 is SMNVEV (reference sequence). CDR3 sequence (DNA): TGTGCCAGCAGTTTAGGGACAGGGGGTCAGCCCCAGCATTTT. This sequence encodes CASSLGTGGQPQHF.

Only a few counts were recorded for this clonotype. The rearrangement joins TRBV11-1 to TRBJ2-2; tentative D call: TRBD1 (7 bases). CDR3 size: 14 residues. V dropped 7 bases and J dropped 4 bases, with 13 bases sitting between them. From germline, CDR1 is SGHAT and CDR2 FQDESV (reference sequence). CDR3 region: CASNRGGITGELFF. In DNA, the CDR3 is TGTGCCAGCAACAGGGGAGGTATCACCGGGGAGCTGTTTTTT.

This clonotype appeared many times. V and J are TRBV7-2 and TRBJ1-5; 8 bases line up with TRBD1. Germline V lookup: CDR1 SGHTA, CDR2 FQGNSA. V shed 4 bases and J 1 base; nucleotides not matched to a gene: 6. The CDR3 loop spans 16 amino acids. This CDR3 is CASSSTGQGSNQPQHF. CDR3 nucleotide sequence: TGTGCCAGCAGCTCCACCGGACAGGGAAGCAATCAGCCCCAGCATTTT.

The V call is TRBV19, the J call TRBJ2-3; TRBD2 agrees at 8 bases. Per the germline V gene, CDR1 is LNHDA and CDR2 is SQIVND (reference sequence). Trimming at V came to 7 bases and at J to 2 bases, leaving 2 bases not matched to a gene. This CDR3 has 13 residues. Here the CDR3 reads CASNGGVTDTQYF. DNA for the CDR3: TGTGCCAGTAACGGGGGGGTCACAGATACGCAGTATTTT.

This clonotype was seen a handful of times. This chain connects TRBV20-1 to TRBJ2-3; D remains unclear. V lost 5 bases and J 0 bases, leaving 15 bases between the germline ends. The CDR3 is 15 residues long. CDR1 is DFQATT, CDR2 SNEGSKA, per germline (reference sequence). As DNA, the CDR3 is TGCAGTGCTCCTGTGGGGATTACTAGCACAGATACGCAGTATTTT. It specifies CSAPVGITSTDTQYF.